This entry concerns a single T cell receptor (beta chain). Antigen unknown. This record belongs to a study of OX40 agonist ivuxolimab in advanced cancers. The CDR3 is 13 residues long. V was clipped by 6 bases and J by 4 bases; unmatched bases: 5. Germline V gives CDR1 SGHDT, CDR2 YYEEEE. Libraries were prepared by immunoSEQ multiplex PCR; TCRdb keeps only in-frame clonotypes and omits some of them. The sample gives over 65,000 clones, about 86% of which show up once; approximately 6.5% is in the top ten. Baseline was the first blood sampling point, followed by cycle 4 day 1 and cycle 7 day 1. Study observations and caveats: Expanded clones were, on average, more numerous among CD8+ T cells than CD4+. With doses of 0.1 to 3.0 mg/kg, CD4+ and CD8+ blood T cells had undergone clonal expansion by week 6.

The TCR sequence derives from an adult with an advanced solid tumor such as melanoma, head and neck, liver or kidney cancer. This specimen consisted of CD4+ or CD8+ T cells sorted from blood, obtained in a trial of the OX40 agonist ivuxolimab. The genes are TRBV5-6 and TRBJ1-2, with 8 bases that match TRBD1. CDR3 protein: CASIKDRGYGYTF. Written as DNA, the CDR3 is TGTGCCAGCATCAAAGACAGGGGCTATGGCTACACCTTC. The whole variable domain, filled in from reference TRBV5-6 and TRBJ1-2, reads DAGVTQSPTHLIKTRGQQVTLRCSPKSGHDTVSWYQQALGQGPQFIFQYYEEEERQRGNFPDRFSGHQFPNYSSELNVNALLLGDSALYLCASIKDRGYGYTFGSGTRLTVV.